This TCR beta chain was obtained from a study of spatial heterogeneity in lung cancer. Background on the study: There were, on average, more than eight raw-read appearances for each unique TCR and UMI combination. Regarding the study as a whole: Blood contained ubiquitous expanded tumor TCRs more at resection than at follow-up.

The time point here: sample taken at primary tumor resection. The donors comprised some 78 untreated early-stage non-small cell lung cancer patients. In germline, CDR1 is SGHRS, CDR2 YFSETQ. The CDR3 totals 13 residues. V gave up 4 bases and J gave up 5 bases, with 12 bases separating them. TCRdb recomputed calls from the 5' RACE reads with MiXCR, one row per CDR3 protein. The sample holds under 85,000 distinct CDR3 sequences, about 7.8% seen once. This clonotype was seen a handful of times. The antigen remains undetermined. The J gene is TRBJ2-5, the V gene TRBV5-1, with D possibly TRBD1 on 6 matching bases. The specimen comprised PBMCs, sampled at surgery. This clonotype was sampled from a male donor with early-stage non-small cell lung cancer. The CDR3 is CASSDGTLETQYF. CDR3 DNA sequence: TGCGCCAGCAGCGACGGGACACTGGAGACCCAGTACTTC. Looking up the rest from reference TRBV5-1 and TRBJ2-5 gives the full variable domain: KAGVTQTPRYLIKTRGQQVTLSCSPISGHRSVSWYQQTPGQGLQFLFEYFSETQRNKGNFPGRFSGRQFSNSRSEMNVSTLELGDSALYLCASSDGTLETQYFGPGTRLLVL.